These T cell receptor beta chains were read from a single sample in a study of CD8+ T cells in alopecia areata. Sequencing used immunoSEQ multiplex PCR; TCRdb keeps in-frame clones, though not all of them. The sample carries 130,000 or so clones, 86% recorded once. Sequenced here: CD8+ T cells sorted from blood, sampled at week 4, from a patient treated with tofacitinib. These receptors originate from a human donor with alopecia areata. CDR3s include the opening cysteine and the closing phenylalanine or tryptophan.

J gene: TRBJ2-1
CDR3 length: 12
V gene: TRBV5-4
CDR3 protein: CASSVNYNEQFF

J gene: TRBJ2-5
CDR3 length: 17
V gene: TRBV18
CDR3 protein: CASSPRSEPSVKETQYF

J gene: TRBJ1-5
CDR3 length: 14
V gene: TRBV5-6
CDR3 protein: CASSFAARNQPQHF

J gene: TRBJ2-7
CDR3 length: 16
V gene: TRBV25-1
CDR3 protein: CASSETGASGSYEQYF

J gene: TRBJ2-3
CDR3 length: 16
V gene: TRBV9
CDR3 protein: CASSSPGLAETDTQYF

J gene: TRBJ2-7
CDR3 length: 14
V gene: TRBV29-1
CDR3 protein: CSVVPSGGISEQYF

J gene: TRBJ2-7
CDR3 length: 12
V gene: TRBV6-5
CDR3 protein: CASSTTGYEQYF

J gene: TRBJ2-2
CDR3 length: 12
V gene: TRBV2
CDR3 protein: CASRSSTGELFF

J gene: TRBJ2-1
CDR3 length: 12
V gene: TRBV30
CDR3 protein: CAWNLVANEQFF

J gene: TRBJ2-5
CDR3 length: 14
V gene: TRBV27
CDR3 protein: CASKGGGGQETQYF

J gene: TRBJ1-1
CDR3 length: 15
V gene: TRBV5-1
CDR3 protein: CASSLYETGDTEAFF

J gene: TRBJ2-7
CDR3 length: 16
V gene: TRBV7-9
CDR3 protein: CASSLPTGPLAYEQYF

J gene: TRBJ2-7
CDR3 length: 14
V gene: TRBV18
CDR3 protein: CASSPPRLAGEQYF

J gene: TRBJ1-4
CDR3 length: 15
V gene: TRBV11-2
CDR3 protein: CASSPNTGTDEKLFF

J gene: TRBJ2-7
CDR3 length: 14
V gene: TRBV5-1
CDR3 protein: CASSFGTGRNEQYF

J gene: TRBJ2-7
CDR3 length: 13
V gene: TRBV11-2
CDR3 protein: CASSREATYEQYF

J gene: TRBJ2-7
CDR3 length: 13
V gene: TRBV30
CDR3 protein: CAWSSGQDYEQYF

J gene: TRBJ2-3
CDR3 length: 15
V gene: TRBV7-9
CDR3 protein: CASSVSGGAGDTQYF

J gene: TRBJ2-1
CDR3 length: 15
V gene: TRBV7-9
CDR3 protein: CASSSDSAPYNEQFF

J gene: TRBJ2-1
CDR3 length: 12
V gene: TRBV2
CDR3 protein: CASSLGPDREFF

J gene: TRBJ1-1
CDR3 length: 11
V gene: TRBV27
CDR3 protein: CASIRDTEAFF

J gene: TRBJ1-2
CDR3 length: 12
V gene: TRBV30
CDR3 protein: CAWSVDTIGYTF

J gene: TRBJ2-1
CDR3 length: 15
V gene: TRBV7-6
CDR3 protein: CASSFSGTSYNEQFF

J gene: TRBJ2-3
CDR3 length: 14
V gene: TRBV29-1
CDR3 protein: CSVDVTGGADTQYF

J gene: TRBJ1-3
CDR3 length: 15
V gene: TRBV4-2
CDR3 protein: CASSHGQSSGNTIYF

J gene: TRBJ2-1
CDR3 length: 13
V gene: TRBV5-4
CDR3 protein: CASSLLLSDEQFF

J gene: TRBJ1-1
CDR3 length: 13
V gene: TRBV5-1
CDR3 protein: CASRGIMNTEAFF

J gene: TRBJ2-3
CDR3 length: 13
V gene: TRBV19
CDR3 protein: CASSIVLTDTQYF

J gene: TRBJ2-3
CDR3 length: 14
V gene: TRBV19
CDR3 protein: CASLAGQSTDTQYF

J gene: TRBJ1-4
CDR3 length: 13
V gene: TRBV29-1
CDR3 protein: CSVEWQGNEKLFF

J gene: TRBJ2-7
CDR3 length: 15
V gene: TRBV19
CDR3 protein: CATTPSSGRAYEQYF

J gene: TRBJ2-1
CDR3 length: 17
V gene: TRBV7-9
CDR3 protein: CASSSPLRREGYNEQFF

J gene: TRBJ2-2
CDR3 length: 15
V gene: TRBV7-9
CDR3 protein: CASIGAQRNTGELFF

J gene: TRBJ1-5
CDR3 length: 14
V gene: TRBV29-1
CDR3 protein: CSVETGNSNQPQHF

J gene: TRBJ1-3
CDR3 length: 17
V gene: TRBV18
CDR3 protein: CASSPPTTVVRGNTIYF

J gene: TRBJ2-7
CDR3 length: 16
V gene: TRBV9
CDR3 protein: CASSGLAGGPTYEQYF

J gene: TRBJ2-5
CDR3 length: 15
V gene: TRBV7-9
CDR3 protein: CASSGLAGGYETQYF

J gene: TRBJ1-5
CDR3 length: 16
V gene: TRBV15
CDR3 protein: CATSRQRQGASQPQHF

J gene: TRBJ2-2
CDR3 length: 12
V gene: TRBV7-9
CDR3 protein: CASSPRPGELFF

J gene: TRBJ2-1
CDR3 length: 15
V gene: TRBV15
CDR3 protein: CATSRNGLALNEQFF

J gene: TRBJ2-3
CDR3 length: 16
V gene: TRBV29-1
CDR3 protein: CSVAAPLAGEADTQYF